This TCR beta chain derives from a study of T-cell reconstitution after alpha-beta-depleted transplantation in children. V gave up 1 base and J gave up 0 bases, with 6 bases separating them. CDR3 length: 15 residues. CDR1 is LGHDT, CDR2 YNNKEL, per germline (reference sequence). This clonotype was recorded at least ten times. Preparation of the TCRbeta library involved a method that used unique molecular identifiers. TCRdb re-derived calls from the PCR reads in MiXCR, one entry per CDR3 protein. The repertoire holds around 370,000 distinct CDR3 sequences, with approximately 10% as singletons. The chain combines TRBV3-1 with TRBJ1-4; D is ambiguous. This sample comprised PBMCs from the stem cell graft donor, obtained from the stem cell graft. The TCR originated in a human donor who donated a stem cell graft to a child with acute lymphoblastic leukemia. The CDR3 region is CASSQAGATNEKLFF. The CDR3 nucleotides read TGTGCCAGCAGCCAAGCAGGAGCAACTAATGAAAAACTGTTTTTT.